The 11 T cell receptor beta chains below were found in one sample sequenced in a study of CD8 T cells in Susac syndrome. An input of 0.5 to 1 ug of RNA was subjected to reverse transcription using random hexamers. Each CDR3 protein is one row after TCRdb ran MiXCR on the immunoSEQ multiplex PCR reads. The table records under 300,000 distinct CDR3 sequences, 90% to 97% of them present only once. Sequenced input: CD4+ T cells from PBMCs. The origin of the receptors is a human donor with Susac syndrome.

V usage is TRBV6-5 and J usage is TRBJ2-4, with D unresolved. Trimming removed 6 bases at V and 5 bases at J, with 11 bases between. This CDR3 spans 13 amino acids. Per germline, CDR1 MNHEY and CDR2 SVGAGI. CDR3 in amino acids: CASRQLDQNIQYF. As DNA, the CDR3 is TGTGCCAGCAGACAACTTGATCAAAACATTCAGTACTTC.

This chain uses TRBV6-6 with TRBJ2-7; D is ambiguous. CDR3 length: 12 residues. Germline CDR1 MNHNY, CDR2 SVGAGI (reference sequence). Trimming removed 2 bases from V and 5 bases from J, with 7 bases in between. CDR3: CASSYRHDEQYF. The CDR3, as DNA: TGTGCCAGCAGTTACCGTCACGACGAGCAGTACTTC.

The J gene is TRBJ2-3, the V gene TRBV19; D may correspond to TRBD1 or TRBD2 (6 bases each). V was pared by 7 bases and J by 3 bases, with 20 bases between. This CDR3 spans 16 amino acids. Looked up from germline, CDR1 is LNHDA and CDR2 is SQIVND (reference sequence). CDR3 bases: TGTGCCAGTACCCCCGGAGGGGCAGGGGTTACAGATACGCAGTATTTT. Amino acid sequence: CASTPGGAGVTDTQYF.

The CDR3 protein is CASSPQTGNTEAFF. The CDR3 region has the DNA TGTGCCAGCTCACCTCAAACAGGGAACACTGAAGCTTTCTTT. The rearrangement uses TRBV18 and TRBJ1-1; a weak D match, TRBD1 (5 bases). V was cut by 3 bases and J by 1 base, with 9 bases left in between. The CDR3 extends over 14 amino acids. The germline V gene encodes CDR1 KGHSH and CDR2 LQKENI.

CDR3 sequence (DNA): TGTGCCAGCAGTTTATTCAGGGACAGGGCACACAATGAGCAGTTCTTC. Encoded protein: CASSLFRDRAHNEQFF. This chain uses TRBV28 with TRBJ2-1, with 9 bases matching TRBD1. Germline CDR1 and CDR2: MDHEN and SYDVKM. This CDR3 contains 16 residues. The V and J ends lost 1 base and 5 bases, in that order; junction bases with no gene match: 6.

This clonotype was seen just once. V is TRBV5-1 and J is TRBJ2-7; tentatively, D is TRBD1 or TRBD2 (5 bases each). The CDR3 is 14 amino acids. V lost 2 bases and J lost 4, with 13 bases in between. Looked up from germline, CDR1 is SGHRS and CDR2 is YFSETQ. The CDR3 region has the DNA TGCGCCAGCAGCTTTTCGGGACGCCCTTACGAGCAGTACTTC. The encoded protein is CASSFSGRPYEQYF.

The V gene is TRBV4-1, the J gene TRBJ2-5, with 8 bases lining up with TRBD2. CDR1 and CDR2 from the germline V gene are MGHRA and YSYEKL. There are 16 residues in the CDR3. The V gene end was trimmed by 1 base and the J gene end by 5 bases; junction bases not matched to a gene: 9. The CDR3 DNA sequence: TGCGCCAGCAGCCAAGTGTCACTAGCGGCTGATGAGACCCAGTACTTC. Translation: CASSQVSLAADETQYF.

This clonotype was recorded only once. One end of the junction does not line up with germline, which may come from a read error. The chain joins TRBV6-2 or TRBV6-3 to TRBJ2-3; 9 nucleotides align to TRBD2. The V gene's germline CDR1 is MNHEY and CDR2 SVGEGT. The CDR3 consists of 16 residues. This chain's CDR3 is CASRSPLAGVGDTQYF. The DNA for the CDR3 is TGCGCCAGCAGATCGCCTTTAGCGGGAGTGGGAGATACGCAGTATTTT.

This sequence joins TRBV28 and TRBJ1-1; D is perhaps TRBD1 (5 bases). The CDR3 is made up of 14 amino acids. Trimming stripped 6 bases from V and 4 bases from J, with 15 bases between. The germline V gene has CDR1 MDHEN and CDR2 SYDVKM. The CDR3 loop reads CASSPAGRATEAFF. CDR3 DNA: TGTGCCAGCAGCCCCGCGGGCAGGGCCACTGAAGCTTTCTTT.

The V call is TRBV29-1, the J call TRBJ2-7; D is unresolved. The CDR3 covers 12 residues. V lost 4 bases and J lost 4, with 11 bases in between. Germline CDR1 reads SQVTM; CDR2 reads ANQGSEA. The CDR3 coding sequence is TGCAGCGTTGTACTTGTTCAGTACGAGCAGTACTTC. Protein product: CSVVLVQYEQYF.

The V and J genes are TRBV6-5 and TRBJ2-7; D gene unclear. The CDR3 length is 13 residues. V was shortened by 4 bases and J by 4 bases, with 11 bases between the two germline ends. Germline assignment: CDR1 MNHEY and CDR2 SVGAGI. CDR3 region: CASSFGFYYEQYF. The CDR3 DNA reads TGTGCCAGCAGTTTTGGCTTTTATTACGAGCAGTACTTC.